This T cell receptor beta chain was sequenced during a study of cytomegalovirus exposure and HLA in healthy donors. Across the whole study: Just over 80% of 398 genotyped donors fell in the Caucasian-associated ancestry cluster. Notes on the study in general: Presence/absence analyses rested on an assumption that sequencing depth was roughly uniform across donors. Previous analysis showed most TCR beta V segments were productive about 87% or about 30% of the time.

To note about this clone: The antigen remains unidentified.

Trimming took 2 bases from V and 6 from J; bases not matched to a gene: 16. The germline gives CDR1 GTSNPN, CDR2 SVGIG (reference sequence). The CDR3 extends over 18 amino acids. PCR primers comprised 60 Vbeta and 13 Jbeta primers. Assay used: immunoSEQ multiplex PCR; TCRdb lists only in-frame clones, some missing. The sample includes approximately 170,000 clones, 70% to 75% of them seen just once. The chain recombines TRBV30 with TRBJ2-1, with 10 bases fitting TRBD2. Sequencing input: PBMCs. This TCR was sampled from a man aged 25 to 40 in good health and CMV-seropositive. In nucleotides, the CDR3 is TGTGCCTGGAGTCCGACGACCAGGGTCACTAGCGGGGCCAATGAGCAGTTCTTC. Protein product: CAWSPTTRVTSGANEQFF.